The 30 T cell receptor beta chains below all came from one sample that was sequenced in a study of Ad26.COV2.S vaccination and SARS-CoV-2 variants (dated by TCRdb to about 2021). Explained via the paper, the treatment or condition label denotes: roughly 19 received Ad26.COV2.S at low or high dose, single or two shots; about 5 received placebo; per-sample allocation not given. For vaccine and placebo recipients, the sequenced repertoires came from samples collected on day 63 after the first injection. To prepare the library, the immunoSEQ multiplex PCR assay was applied. TCRdb took this table from immuneACCESS and kept in-frame rearrangements with V and J called. Such tables lack part of the clones; where checked against another copy, unresolved V genes explain under half of the gap, and the rest is unexplained. The sample data list approximately 360,000 clones, and about four fifths of these were observed just once. The ten largest make up almost 7.5% of the sample.

Sample: peripheral blood, taken in a trial of Ad26.COV2.S vaccine versus placebo. All receptors come from a person aged 18-60 years who received the Ad26.COV2.S COVID-19 vaccine or a placebo.

The chain recombines TRBV5-1 with TRBJ2-3, with D perhaps TRBD1 (5 bases). Germline-derived CDR1 and CDR2 are SGHRS and YFSETQ. The CDR3 contains 15 residues. The ends were cut back, 0 bases at V and 1 base at J, with 9 bases in the middle. The CDR3 sequence is CASSLGGRGTDTQYF. The CDR3 DNA sequence: TGCGCCAGCAGCTTGGGAGGCAGGGGCACAGATACGCAGTATTTT.

This clone occurred once. V and J are TRBV10-3 and TRBJ2-5; the D gene is possibly TRBD2 (5 bases). The CDR3 has 16 residues. Trimming removed 0 bases from V and 0 bases from J, with 11 bases in between. Looked up from germline, CDR1 is ENHRY and CDR2 is SYGVKD. CDR3 residues: CAISESGLKYQETQYF. CDR3 nucleotide sequence: TGTGCCATCAGTGAGTCCGGACTCAAATACCAAGAGACCCAGTACTTC.

This clone came up a few times. The chain joins TRBV24-1 to TRBJ1-2; possibly TRBD1 for D (5 bases). The CDR3 is 13 amino acids. V lost 5 bases and J 6 bases, leaving 12 bases between the germline ends. Germline CDR1 and CDR2: KGHDR and SFDVKD. CDR3 in amino acids: CATSAGAGHGYTF. The CDR3 nucleotides are TGTGCCACCAGTGCTGGGGCGGGCCATGGCTACACCTTC.

This chain uses TRBV29-1 with TRBJ1-3; unclear D gene. The germline gives CDR1 SQVTM, CDR2 ANQGSEA. V lost 0 bases and J 4 bases, leaving 7 bases between the germline ends. This CDR3 spans 13 amino acids. CDR3: CSVEDPPGNTIYF. The CDR3 DNA sequence: TGCAGCGTTGAAGACCCCCCAGGAAACACCATATATTTT.

V is TRBV3-1 (or the pseudogene TRBV3-2) and J is TRBJ1-2, with D perhaps matching TRBD1 (5 bases). The CDR3 spans 14 residues. V was shortened by 4 bases and J by 2 bases, with 11 bases between the two germline ends. The germline CDR1 and CDR2 sequences are LGHDT and YNNKEL (reference sequence). CDR3 residues: CASSPRTTNYGYTF. The CDR3 DNA reads as TGTGCCAGCAGCCCCCGGACAACAAACTATGGCTACACCTTC.

The DNA of the CDR3 is TGTGCCAGTGGTTGGCGGCTGAACACTGAAGCTTTCTTT. Translating gives CASGWRLNTEAFF. This chain uses TRBV19 with TRBJ1-1; D is ambiguous. The CDR3 totals 13 residues. Per germline, CDR1 LNHDA and CDR2 SQIVND (reference sequence). Deletions cut 8 bases from V and 0 bases from J, with 10 bases between.

This clone was detected only once. J is TRBJ2-2 and V is TRBV18; a weak D match, TRBD1 (6 bases). Germline V gene sequence: CDR1 KGHSH, CDR2 LQKENI. V lost 4 bases and J 5 bases, leaving 8 bases between the germline ends. The CDR3 has 13 residues. The CDR3 DNA reads TGTGCCAGCTCACAGACAGGAACCGGGGAGCTGTTTTTT. It encodes CASSQTGTGELFF.

The chain employs TRBV19 and TRBJ2-2; TRBD2 matches at 7 bases. V trimming: 5 bases; J trimming: 2 bases; junction bases outside the gene matches: 5. The V gene's germline CDR1 is LNHDA and CDR2 SQIVND (reference sequence). This CDR3 has 15 amino acids. The CDR3 bases are TGTGCCAGTAGTCCCGTAGCGGGTAACACCGGGGAGCTGTTTTTT. It codes for CASSPVAGNTGELFF.

This clone was detected once. DNA of the CDR3: TGTGCCAGTAGTATAGCCCACAGATCCGGTGGCTACACCTTC. Residues: CASSIAHRSGGYTF. The chain is built from TRBV19 and TRBJ1-2; D remains ambiguous. CDR3 length: 14 residues. V was clipped by 1 base and J by 7 bases, with 13 bases between them. Germline values: CDR1 LNHDA, CDR2 SQIVND (reference sequence).

V and J are TRBV9 and TRBJ2-1; D might be TRBD2 (5 bases). This CDR3 spans 16 amino acids. In germline, CDR1 is SGDLS, CDR2 YYNGEE. V was pared by 2 bases and J by 5 bases, with 17 bases between. CDR3 amino acids: CASSVRRTGNHNEQFF. The CDR3 DNA is TGTGCCAGCAGCGTCCGCCGGACGGGAAACCACAATGAGCAGTTCTTC.

This chain connects TRBV5-6 to TRBJ2-1; 12 bases are shared with TRBD1. Germline CDR1 is SGHDT and CDR2 is YYEEEE. With V trimmed by 1 base and J by 6 bases, 5 bases remained unmatched. The CDR3 loop spans 16 amino acids. The CDR3 coding sequence is TGTGCCAGCAGCTTGTTGGGGACAGGGGGCTCCAATGAGCAGTTCTTC. It is translated as CASSLLGTGGSNEQFF.

A single count supports this clone. The gene calls are TRBV27 and TRBJ1-4, with 12 bases that match TRBD1. CDR3 length: 15 residues. Germline CDR1 reads MNHEY; CDR2 reads SMNVEV (reference sequence). V trimming: 8 bases; J trimming: 10 bases; junction bases outside the gene matches: 11. CDR3 coding DNA: TGTGCCAGCGGTGGGTTCGGGACAGGGGGCGGAAAACTGTTTTTT. Residues: CASGGFGTGGGKLFF.

V is TRBV19 and J is TRBJ2-1; D remains unclear. This CDR3 region has 11 residues. CDR1 LNHDA and CDR2 SQIVND come from the germline V gene (reference sequence). Trimming stripped 5 bases from V and 7 bases from J, with 6 bases between. In nucleotides, the CDR3 is TGTGCCAGTAGTTTCGTGAATGAGCAGTTCTTC. This codes for CASSFVNEQFF.

The rearrangement links TRBV5-4 to TRBJ2-7, with 13 positions matching TRBD2. The germline V gene has CDR1 SGHNT and CDR2 YYREEE (reference sequence). V trimming: 4 bases; J trimming: 9 bases; junction bases outside the gene matches: 10. This CDR3 is built from 15 residues. The CDR3 region has the DNA TGTGCCAGCAGCCCTGCCGGGACTAGCGGGAAGGTGCAGTACTTC. Protein: CASSPAGTSGKVQYF. The variable domain in full, completed from reference TRBV5-4 and TRBJ2-7, reads ETGVTQSPTHLIKTRGQQVTLRCSSQSGHNTVSWYQQALGQGPQFIFQYYREEENGRGNFPPRFSGLQFPNYSSELNVNALELDDSALYLCASSPAGTSGKVQYFGPGTRLTVT.

The rearrangement links TRBV19 to TRBJ2-3; 12 bases are shared with TRBD2. The V gene end was trimmed by 7 bases and the J gene end by 4 bases; junction bases not matched to a gene: 9. The germline V gene encodes CDR1 LNHDA and CDR2 SQIVND (reference sequence). CDR3 length: 16 amino acids. The CDR3 loop is CASKPLAGGWSDTQYF. The CDR3 nucleotides read TGTGCCAGTAAACCACTAGCGGGGGGCTGGTCAGATACGCAGTATTTT.

This sequence joins TRBV18 and TRBJ1-2; weak D call: TRBD1 (5 bases). The germline V gene has CDR1 KGHSH and CDR2 LQKENI. The CDR3 has 12 residues. Deletions cut 5 bases from V and 6 bases from J, with 10 bases between. In DNA, the CDR3 is TGTGCCAGCTCATACCAGGGAAATGGCTACACCTTC. It yields the protein CASSYQGNGYTF.

This clone has more than one count but fewer than ten. V usage is TRBV30 and J usage is TRBJ1-5; D may be TRBD1 (5 bases). V was shortened by 2 bases and J by 2 bases, with 13 bases between the two germline ends. The CDR3 runs to 15 residues. CDR1 and CDR2 (germline): GTSNPN, SVGIG (reference sequence). The CDR3 protein is CAWSPAGRGNQPQHF. CDR3 DNA sequence: TGTGCCTGGAGTCCCGCAGGGAGGGGCAATCAGCCCCAGCATTTT.

The chain combines TRBV6-4 with TRBJ2-3; TRBD2 aligns across 14 bases. The CDR3 has 16 amino acids. V dropped 8 bases and J dropped 4; count of bases not matched to a gene: 8. Germline-derived CDR1 and CDR2 are MRHNA and SNTAGT. The CDR3 DNA is TGTGCCAGCTCCACCGGGACTAGCGGGGGCCCAGATACGCAGTATTTT. Residues: CASSTGTSGGPDTQYF.

The CDR3 reads CASSLVRQGGEETQYF. The DNA of the CDR3 is TGTGCCAGCAGCTTAGTTAGACAGGGAGGCGAAGAGACCCAGTACTTC. This chain joins TRBV13 and TRBJ2-5; the D gene is possibly TRBD1 (7 bases). The V end lost 1 base, the J end lost 3 bases, and 15 bases lay between the germline ends. CDR3 length: 16 amino acids. The germline V gene encodes CDR1 PRHDT and CDR2 FYEKMQ (reference sequence).

This chain uses TRBV4-1 with TRBJ2-7, with D possibly TRBD2 on 6 matching bases. Trimming removed 4 bases from V and 2 bases from J, with 15 bases in between. This CDR3 region has 15 residues. Germline lookup yields CDR1 MGHRA and CDR2 YSYEKL. Here the CDR3 DNA reads TGCGCCAGCAGCCCCGAGGGACTGGGGCCCTACGAGCAGTACTTC. This codes for CASSPEGLGPYEQYF.

This chain joins TRBV6-5 and TRBJ1-1, with D unresolved. With 7 bases removed from V and 4 bases from J, the gap between germline ends came to 7 bases. The CDR3 length is 11 residues. Germline V gene sequence: CDR1 MNHEY, CDR2 SVGAGI. The CDR3 DNA reads TGTGCCAGCACGGGGTCCACTGAAGCTTTCTTT. Translating gives CASTGSTEAFF.

The chain couples TRBV5-1 to TRBJ2-5; D ambiguous. V was clipped by 0 bases and J by 4 bases, with 16 bases between them. Germline lookup yields CDR1 SGHRS and CDR2 YFSETQ. This CDR3 contains 16 residues. CDR3 amino acids: CASSLVIGTGGETQYF. In DNA form, the CDR3 reads TGCGCCAGCAGCTTGGTTATAGGAACCGGCGGAGAGACCCAGTACTTC.

The V call is TRBV27, the J call TRBJ2-7; D is perhaps TRBD1 (6 bases). The CDR3 is made up of 16 amino acids. CDR1 MNHEY and CDR2 SMNVEV come from the germline V gene (reference sequence). The V and J ends lost 5 bases and 3 bases respectively, with 20 bases between them. The CDR3 reads CASSTRRGSSSYEQYF. The CDR3 nucleotides are TGTGCCAGCAGTACCCGCAGGGGATCTTCAAGCTACGAGCAGTACTTC.

The chain employs TRBV9 and TRBJ1-2; 9 nucleotides agree with TRBD1. The germline V gene has CDR1 SGDLS and CDR2 YYNGEE. V shed 4 bases, J shed 7 bases, and the junction held 14 bases outside the gene matches. The CDR3 has 16 residues. The CDR3 here is CASSSMDRGRGLGYTF. CDR3 in DNA: TGTGCCAGCAGCTCTATGGACAGGGGACGGGGACTTGGCTACACCTTC. Full variable domain (outside the CDR3, taken from reference TRBV9 and TRBJ1-2): DSGVTQTPKHLITATGQRVTLRCSPRSGDLSVYWYQQSLDQGLQFLIQYYNGEERAKGNILERFSAQQFPDLHSELNLSSLELGDSALYFCASSSMDRGRGLGYTFGSGTRLTVV.

J is TRBJ2-7 and V is TRBV6-2 or TRBV6-3, with D unresolved. Germline values: CDR1 MNHEY, CDR2 SVGEGT. Trimming removed 2 bases at V and 4 bases at J, with 18 bases between. This CDR3 region has 16 residues. The CDR3: CASSYRAGKQTYEQYF. CDR3 bases: TGTGCCAGCAGTTACCGGGCAGGAAAGCAAACGTACGAGCAGTACTTC.

The chain couples TRBV5-4 to TRBJ2-5; the D is unclear. Germline-derived CDR1 and CDR2 are SGHNT and YYREEE (reference sequence). The V end lost 4 bases, the J end lost 4 bases, and 17 bases lay between the germline ends. The CDR3 is 15 amino acids. The chain's CDR3 is CASSPPGSPIETQYF. The CDR3 coding sequence is TGTGCCAGCAGCCCACCCGGGTCTCCCATAGAGACCCAGTACTTC.

The J gene is TRBJ2-1, the V gene TRBV21-1; the DNA was not used to check the table's D call, TRBD2. TRBV21-1 counts as a pseudogene. The CDR3 runs to 17 residues. In DNA, the CDR3 is TGTGCCAGCAGCAAACCCCGAAGGCCGGGAACCTACAATGAGCAGTTCTTC. Translation gives CASSKPRRPGTYNEQFF.

This chain joins TRBV5-1 and TRBJ2-7, with 11 nucleotides matching TRBD1. In germline, CDR1 is SGHRS, CDR2 YFSETQ. The length of the CDR3 is 17 residues. The V gene end was trimmed by 1 base and the J gene end by 8 bases; junction bases not matched to a gene: 14. The CDR3 here is CASSLSYDGTGGRKQYF. The CDR3 region has the DNA TGCGCCAGCAGCTTGAGCTATGATGGGACAGGGGGGAGGAAGCAGTACTTC.

The rearrangement links TRBV2 to TRBJ2-7; TRBD1 is a possible D gene (5 bases). The CDR3 has 12 residues. The V and J ends lost 7 bases and 5 bases respectively, with 12 bases between them. Germline loops: CDR1 SNHLY, CDR2 FYNNEI. Here the CDR3 reads CASNLQVDEQYF. DNA of the CDR3: TGTGCCAGCAATTTACAGGTGGACGAGCAGTACTTC.

The gene calls are TRBV6-5 and TRBJ1-2; the D gene is possibly TRBD1 (6 bases). Germline CDR1 is MNHEY and CDR2 is SVGAGI. The CDR3 is 15 amino acids. V lost 0 bases to trimming and J lost 2 bases, with 10 bases between them. CDR3 residues: CASSYSQGQNYGYTF. Here the CDR3 DNA reads TGTGCCAGCAGTTACTCGCAGGGACAAAACTATGGCTACACCTTC.